Shown below are 22 T cell receptor beta chains from a single sample sequenced in a study of blood T cell repertoires in COVID-19. The method was immunoSEQ multiplex PCR; TCRdb's version includes in-frame clones alone and lacks a portion of them. The repertoire holds roughly 80,000 clones, with about four fifths as singletons. Sequencing was done on a sample of peripheral blood. The receptors were sampled from a man at least 80 years old with acute or convalescent COVID-19.

The gene calls are TRBV7-3 and TRBJ2-2, with 9 bases identical to TRBD1. Trimming took 6 bases from V and 5 from J; bases not matched to a gene: 7. The CDR3 loop spans 15 amino acids. Germline loops: CDR1 SGHTA, CDR2 FQGTGA. The CDR3 DNA reads as TGTGCCAGCAGGGTGGACAGGGGTGAAACCGGGGAGCTGTTTTTT. Translated, it gives CASRVDRGETGELFF.

This sequence joins TRBV6-1 and TRBJ1-6, with 10 bases lining up with TRBD1. The CDR3 length is 16 residues. CDR1 and CDR2 (germline): MNHNS, SASEGT. Trimming at V came to 2 bases and at J to 7 bases, leaving 5 bases not matched to a gene. The CDR3 here is CASSEPGQGRNSPLHF. The CDR3 coding sequence is TGTGCCAGCAGTGAACCGGGACAGGGGCGGAATTCACCCCTCCACTTT.

This clone was picked up one time. This chain uses TRBV28 with TRBJ1-5; 11 positions match TRBD1. In germline, CDR1 is MDHEN, CDR2 SYDVKM. The length of the CDR3 is 15 residues. With V trimmed by 8 bases and J by 6 bases, 9 bases remained unmatched. The CDR3 region is CASAPRDRGTQPQHF. The CDR3 DNA reads as TGTGCCAGCGCGCCCCGGGACAGGGGGACTCAGCCCCAGCATTTT.

The chain has TRBV2 and TRBJ2-5; tentatively, D is TRBD2 (5 bases). Looked up from germline, CDR1 is SNHLY and CDR2 is FYNNEI. CDR3 size: 15 residues. Trimming took 4 bases from V and 5 from J, leaving 17 bases between them. The CDR3 loop is CASSVGIPRGETQYF. Here the CDR3 DNA reads TGTGCCAGCAGTGTCGGGATCCCGAGAGGGGAGACCCAGTACTTC. Complete variable domain (other parts from reference TRBV2 and TRBJ2-5): EPEVTQTPSHQVTQMGQEVILRCVPISNHLYFYWYRQILGQKVEFLVSFYNNEISEKSEIFDDQFSVERPDGSNFTLKIRSTKLEDSAMYFCASSVGIPRGETQYFGPGTRLLVL.

The genes are TRBV4-2 and TRBJ2-1; 12 nucleotides match TRBD2. Germline trimming cut 5 bases from V and 9 bases from J; bases unmatched to any gene: 14. The CDR3 sequence is 17 residues long. Germline loops: CDR1 LGHNA, CDR2 YNFKEQ. CDR3: CASSLQLAGGQAGEQFF. The CDR3 bases are TGTGCCAGCAGCTTACAACTAGCGGGAGGACAGGCTGGTGAGCAGTTCTTC.

The rearrangement joins TRBV7-9 to TRBJ2-5; TRBD2 is a possible D gene (5 bases). The CDR3 has 12 residues. V dropped 6 bases and J dropped 6 bases, with 11 bases sitting between them. The V gene's germline CDR1 is SEHNR and CDR2 FQNEAQ (reference sequence). CDR3 coding DNA: TGTGCCAGCAGTTTGGAGGTTCAGACCCAGTACTTC. Amino acids: CASSLEVQTQYF.

V is TRBV29-1 and J is TRBJ2-1; TRBD2 might be the D (5 bases). The CDR3 consists of 13 residues. The V end lost 7 bases, the J end lost 5 bases, and 15 bases lay between the germline ends. Looked up from germline, CDR1 is SQVTM and CDR2 is ANQGSEA. DNA of the CDR3: TGCAGCGAGACTACCCCGGGCGACAATGAGCAGTTCTTC. This encodes CSETTPGDNEQFF.

This chain's CDR3 is CASSLKLAGGPVEDEQYF. In DNA, the CDR3 is TGTGCCAGCAGCTTGAAGCTAGCGGGAGGGCCTGTCGAGGACGAGCAGTACTTC. The chain is built from TRBV5-4 and TRBJ2-7; 12 bases align to TRBD2. This CDR3 has 18 amino acids. V trimming: 1 base; J trimming: 5 bases; junction bases outside the gene matches: 13. Germline CDR1 and CDR2: SGHNT and YYREEE (reference sequence). The full variable domain, completed using reference TRBV5-4 and TRBJ2-7, is ETGVTQSPTHLIKTRGQQVTLRCSSQSGHNTVSWYQQALGQGPQFIFQYYREEENGRGNFPPRFSGLQFPNYSSELNVNALELDDSALYLCASSLKLAGGPVEDEQYFGPGTRLTVT.

The V call is TRBV6-2 or TRBV6-3, the J call TRBJ2-4; D might be TRBD1 (6 bases). Germline loops: CDR1 MNHEY, CDR2 SVGEGT. The CDR3 loop spans 18 amino acids. Trimming stripped 2 bases from V and 0 bases from J, with 17 bases between. In nucleotides, the CDR3 is TGTGCCAGCAGTTACCTGCGACAGGACCTTCTAGCCAAAAACATTCAGTACTTC. Encoded protein: CASSYLRQDLLAKNIQYF.

V gene TRBV7-3 combines with J gene TRBJ2-7; the D gene is possibly TRBD1 (6 bases). The germline V and J ends were trimmed by 5 bases and 2 bases, with 16 bases remaining between them. Germline CDR1 SGHTA, CDR2 FQGTGA. The CDR3 has 15 amino acids. Here the CDR3 reads CASSLEGVNAYEQYF. Written as DNA, the CDR3 is TGTGCCAGCAGCCTCGAGGGGGTTAATGCCTACGAGCAGTACTTC.

Only a few counts were recorded for this clone. This chain joins TRBV2 and TRBJ2-5; TRBD2 aligns across 9 bases. Trimming removed 0 bases from V and 1 base from J; junction bases left unmatched: 3. There are 16 residues in the CDR3. From germline, CDR1 is SNHLY and CDR2 FYNNEI. CDR3 sequence (DNA): TGTGCCAGCAGTGAAGCGGCGGGGGGGGTCCAAGAGACCCAGTACTTC. This codes for CASSEAAGGVQETQYF.

The chain carries TRBV5-6 and TRBJ2-5; no clear D gene. The CDR3 extends over 13 amino acids. In germline, CDR1 is SGHDT, CDR2 YYEEEE. The V end lost 4 bases, the J end lost 5 bases, and 12 bases lay between the germline ends. As DNA, the CDR3 is TGTGCCAGCAGCCCGCACGACGGGGAGACCCAGTACTTC. As protein: CASSPHDGETQYF.

The rearrangement links TRBV18 to TRBJ2-1, with 7 bases fitting TRBD2. The CDR3 spans 16 residues. The ends lost 5 bases at V and 1 base at J; junction bases unmatched: 8. Germline CDR1 and CDR2: KGHSH and LQKENI. CDR3 sequence (DNA): TGTGCCAGCTCATCCCAGGGAGGGAGGTCCTACAATGAGCAGTTCTTC. Its translation: CASSSQGGRSYNEQFF.

The genes are TRBV5-6 and TRBJ2-1, with 7 nucleotides matching TRBD1. Germline V gene lookup returns CDR1 SGHDT and CDR2 YYEEEE. The CDR3 is 16 residues long. The ends lost 0 bases at V and 7 bases at J; junction bases unmatched: 10. CDR3 in DNA: TGTGCCAGCAGCTTGGCTGGCCAGGGGGTTTCGAATGAGCAGTTCTTC. Protein sequence: CASSLAGQGVSNEQFF. The full variable domain, with the rest looked up from reference TRBV5-6 and TRBJ2-1, is DAGVTQSPTHLIKTRGQQVTLRCSPKSGHDTVSWYQQALGQGPQFIFQYYEEEERQRGNFPDRFSGHQFPNYSSELNVNALLLGDSALYLCASSLAGQGVSNEQFFGPGTRLTVL.

V is TRBV30 and J is TRBJ1-6; perhaps TRBD1 as D (5 bases). V shed 1 base and J shed 10 bases, with 11 bases lying between them. The CDR3 consists of 13 residues. The germline CDR1 and CDR2 sequences are GTSNPN and SVGIG (reference sequence). The CDR3 protein is CAWSGGGESPLHF. CDR3 bases: TGTGCCTGGAGTGGGGGAGGGGAGTCACCCCTCCACTTT.

This clone has only a few counts. The chain links TRBV7-9 to TRBJ1-4; 8 bases are a match to TRBD1. Germline V gene lookup returns CDR1 SEHNR and CDR2 FQNEAQ (reference sequence). V dropped 5 bases and J dropped 8; count of bases not matched to a gene: 7. The CDR3 loop spans 14 amino acids. The CDR3 reads CASSPQGAREKLFF. The CDR3 DNA reads as TGTGCCAGCAGCCCTCAGGGGGCGAGGGAAAAACTGTTTTTT.

The rearrangement links TRBV24-1 to TRBJ2-3; possibly TRBD1 for D (6 bases). The germline V gene has CDR1 KGHDR and CDR2 SFDVKD. The CDR3 has 13 residues. Trimming took off 1 base at V and 14 bases at J, with 15 bases between the two ends. In DNA form, the CDR3 reads TGTGCCACCAGTGATTTAAGCAGGGGACCCCTGTATTTT. Its translation is CATSDLSRGPLYF.

V and J are TRBV6-5 and TRBJ1-1, with a weak D call TRBD1 (6 bases). Trimming cost V 6 bases and J 4 bases, with 18 bases left between them. Per germline, CDR1 MNHEY and CDR2 SVGAGI. This CDR3 region has 15 residues. CDR3 nucleotides: TGTGCCAGCAGGCGTACAGGGTTTGCGGGCACTGAAGCTTTCTTT. Amino acids: CASRRTGFAGTEAFF.

This chain joins TRBV4-3 and TRBJ1-2, with no clear D. Germline V gives CDR1 LGHNA, CDR2 YSLEER. This CDR3 comprises 14 residues. Trimming cost V 0 bases and J 3 bases, with 8 bases left between them. In DNA form, the CDR3 reads TGCGCCAGCAGCCAAGATCGGGGTGACTATGGCTACACCTTC. It encodes CASSQDRGDYGYTF.

The rearrangement joins TRBV6-5 to TRBJ1-1; 9 bases agree with TRBD1. CDR1 and CDR2 (germline): MNHEY, SVGAGI. The CDR3 has 14 amino acids. J was trimmed by 6 bases and V by 6 bases; bases with no gene match: 8. CDR3 DNA: TGTGCCAGCAGACTAACAGGGGGCGACGCTGAAGCTTTCTTT. Translated, it gives CASRLTGGDAEAFF.

This chain links TRBV27 with TRBJ2-7; 10 bases match TRBD1. Unmatched junction bases numbered 11, after V lost 5 bases and J lost 7 bases. The length of the CDR3 is 15 residues. Germline V gene sequence: CDR1 MNHEY, CDR2 SMNVEV (reference sequence). This chain's CDR3 is CASSIHRQGALEQYF. In DNA, the CDR3 is TGTGCCAGCAGTATCCACCGACAGGGGGCGCTTGAGCAGTACTTC.

V is TRBV4-2 and J is TRBJ1-1, with 7 nucleotides matching TRBD1. Trimming took 4 bases from V and 3 from J; bases not matched to a gene: 5. CDR1 is LGHNA and CDR2 is YNFKEQ in the germline V gene. CDR3 length equals 14 residues. The CDR3 reads CASSLPGTDTEAFF. As DNA, the CDR3 is TGTGCCAGCAGCCTACCCGGGACAGACACTGAAGCTTTCTTT.